These T cell receptor beta chains were read from a single sample in a study of blood T cell repertoires in COVID-19. The table came from immunoSEQ multiplex PCR; TCRdb's copy has only in-frame clones and leaves some out. This sample carries hundreds of thousands of clones, about 88% of them seen once, and the ten largest clones take approximately 0.9%. Material for sequencing was peripheral blood. These receptors all come from a man aged 18 to 29 with COVID-19, enrolled during active disease. Each CDR3 is given with its conserved first and last residue.

cdr3_aa: CASSLVSGGLAKNIQYF; v_call: TRBV5-4
cdr3_aa: CASSEGTPTNEKLFF; v_call: TRBV18
cdr3_aa: CASSYGRGSYEQYF; v_call: TRBV6-5
cdr3_aa: CASSQGGSRSLRYNEQFF; v_call: TRBV3-1/TRBV3-2
cdr3_aa: CASSQGGGHQETQYF; v_call: TRBV19
cdr3_aa: CASSPSRTGRTDTQYF; v_call: TRBV28
cdr3_aa: CASSQSGLAGDEQYF; v_call: TRBV4-1
cdr3_aa: CASSPRDSIYNEQFF; v_call: TRBV7-6
cdr3_aa: CASSGDSYSYEQYF; v_call: TRBV2
cdr3_aa: CASSLGAGGGTDTQYF; v_call: TRBV27
cdr3_aa: CAWSVQGASTGELFF; v_call: TRBV30
cdr3_aa: CASSLTGTAGNTIYF; v_call: TRBV7-9
cdr3_aa: CASSGLGGRKSSGNTIYF; v_call: TRBV6-1
cdr3_aa: CAISDQGDTNYGYTF; v_call: TRBV10-3
cdr3_aa: CASISPGVLETQYF; v_call: TRBV7-2
cdr3_aa: CASSFPSTGGGPYEQYF; v_call: TRBV7-9
cdr3_aa: CASSLVPTTGEQYF; v_call: TRBV11-1
cdr3_aa: CASRSNSPLHF; v_call: TRBV6-5
cdr3_aa: CASGGGLGPMETQYF; v_call: TRBV21-1
cdr3_aa: CASRSGTGGSYEQYF; v_call: TRBV27
cdr3_aa: CASSARESETQYF; v_call: TRBV19
cdr3_aa: CASSFQAGNTIYF; v_call: TRBV5-8
cdr3_aa: CASSLEYLGPAKNIQYF; v_call: TRBV7-2
cdr3_aa: CASSYQGAGTEAFF; v_call: TRBV6-5
cdr3_aa: CASQTGTGGSYEQYF; v_call: TRBV6-5
cdr3_aa: CASSRRGVPEAFF; v_call: TRBV6-5
cdr3_aa: CASSPDRGTAETQYF; v_call: TRBV3-1/TRBV3-2
cdr3_aa: CASSRPGGTDTQYF; v_call: TRBV19
cdr3_aa: CASSSYPSAAEQYF; v_call: TRBV5-8
cdr3_aa: CASSLSRGETQYF; v_call: TRBV12-3/TRBV12-4
cdr3_aa: CASSQGLAQDTQYF; v_call: TRBV18
cdr3_aa: CASTPGYPGRNTEAFF; v_call: TRBV10-1
cdr3_aa: CASSLRTGGPEAFF; v_call: TRBV5-6
cdr3_aa: CASSFWAGSSYNEQFF; v_call: TRBV5-1
cdr3_aa: CATSDTGHTLLGNTGELFF; v_call: TRBV24-1
cdr3_aa: CASSPNSGTTDTQYF; v_call: TRBV18
cdr3_aa: CASSVRGQDNSPLHF; v_call: TRBV9
cdr3_aa: CASSRRGTEAFF; v_call: TRBV7-8
cdr3_aa: CASSSGLTGVYEQYF; v_call: TRBV7-9
cdr3_aa: CATSDHLPGLAGAHEQYF; v_call: TRBV24-1
cdr3_aa: CASSNRGVASKKQFF; v_call: TRBV7-9
cdr3_aa: CATSDLQTRTGYEQYF; v_call: TRBV24-1
cdr3_aa: CATSDFGAGTGSENEQFF; v_call: TRBV24-1